This is a list of T cell receptor beta chains from one sample in a study of technical replicates of blood from several donors. This table comes from immunoSEQ multiplex PCR, and its TCRdb copy is limited to in-frame clones, with some not included. The sample lists tens of thousands of clones; 91% were seen once. The sample comprised T cells isolated from PBMCs. All receptors derive from a human donor in good health. Some clones in this sample may be carry-over from other donors' samples. The CDR3 runs from the conserved cysteine through the conserved F or W. Each record gives: J gene, V gene, D gene, clone size, CDR3 protein, CDR3 DNA. The D gene is left open where the match is weak. The size field is filled for only some rows; it gives once, few, many or a size class.

j_call: TRBJ2-7
v_call: TRBV5-1
d_call: .
clone_size: once
cdr3_aa: CASSLRLAYEQYF
cdr3_nt: TGCGCCAGCAGCTTGAGGCTAGCTTACGAGCAGTACTTC

j_call: TRBJ1-1
v_call: TRBV9
d_call: TRBD1
clone_size: .
cdr3_aa: CASSTDRGGTEAFF
cdr3_nt: TGTGCCAGCAGCACAGACAGGGGCGGGACTGAAGCTTTCTTT

j_call: TRBJ2-5
v_call: TRBV5-1
d_call: TRBD2
clone_size: once
cdr3_aa: CASSSLAGGGETQYF
cdr3_nt: TGCGCCAGCAGCTCCCTAGCGGGAGGGGGAGAGACCCAGTACTTC

j_call: TRBJ1-4
v_call: TRBV2
d_call: .
clone_size: .
cdr3_aa: CASSANYINRIATNEKLFF
cdr3_nt: TGTGCCAGCAGCGCCAATTACATTAACAGGATTGCAACTAATGAAAAACTGTTTTTT

j_call: TRBJ2-7
v_call: TRBV9
d_call: .
clone_size: .
cdr3_aa: CASSTTGTPYEQYF
cdr3_nt: TGTGCCAGCAGCACGACAGGGACTCCCTACGAGCAGTACTTC

j_call: TRBJ1-2
v_call: TRBV5-4
d_call: .
clone_size: .
cdr3_aa: CASSLSSDRVYGYTF
cdr3_nt: TGTGCCAGCAGCTTATCGTCGGACAGAGTCTATGGCTACACCTTC

j_call: TRBJ1-1
v_call: TRBV9
d_call: .
clone_size: .
cdr3_aa: CASSVGAGETEAFF
cdr3_nt: TGTGCCAGCAGCGTAGGTGCAGGGGAAACCGAAGCTTTCTTT

j_call: TRBJ2-2
v_call: TRBV15
d_call: TRBD1
clone_size: .
cdr3_aa: CATRRDRGSGELFF
cdr3_nt: TGTGCCACCAGAAGGGACAGGGGCTCCGGGGAGCTGTTTTTT

j_call: TRBJ2-7
v_call: TRBV7-2
d_call: TRBD1
clone_size: .
cdr3_aa: CASSFGTGGYEQYF
cdr3_nt: TGTGCCAGCAGTTTCGGGACAGGGGGGTACGAGCAGTACTTC

j_call: TRBJ1-1
v_call: TRBV5-4
d_call: .
clone_size: .
cdr3_aa: CASSSGSGVRTEAFF
cdr3_nt: TGTGCCAGCAGCTCTGGGAGCGGGGTGAGAACTGAAGCTTTCTTT

j_call: TRBJ1-2
v_call: TRBV27
d_call: TRBD1
clone_size: .
cdr3_aa: CASRGQGNYGYTF
cdr3_nt: TGTGCCAGCAGAGGACAGGGAAACTATGGCTACACCTTC

j_call: TRBJ2-7
v_call: TRBV28
d_call: TRBD1
clone_size: .
cdr3_aa: CASSVTGKDYEQYF
cdr3_nt: TGTGCCAGCAGTGTGACAGGGAAGGACTACGAGCAGTACTTC

j_call: TRBJ2-1
v_call: TRBV10-3
d_call: TRBD2
clone_size: .
cdr3_aa: CAISEIFTSALAYNEQFF
cdr3_nt: TGTGCCATCAGTGAGATTTTCACTAGCGCTTTGGCATACAATGAGCAGTTCTTC

j_call: TRBJ1-5
v_call: TRBV30
d_call: .
clone_size: few
cdr3_aa: CAWSRDKNQPQHF
cdr3_nt: TGTGCCTGGAGCCGGGACAAAAATCAGCCCCAGCATTTT

j_call: TRBJ2-7
v_call: TRBV5-4
d_call: TRBD2
clone_size: .
cdr3_aa: CASRPFWASGRASEQYF
cdr3_nt: TGTGCCAGCAGACCATTCTGGGCTAGCGGGAGGGCGAGCGAGCAGTACTTC

j_call: TRBJ2-1
v_call: TRBV27
d_call: .
clone_size: once
cdr3_aa: CASSVDSYYNEQFF
cdr3_nt: TGTGCCAGCAGTGTAGACAGTTATTACAATGAGCAGTTCTTC

j_call: TRBJ1-1
v_call: TRBV5-8
d_call: .
clone_size: .
cdr3_aa: CASSLQGLWTEAFF
cdr3_nt: TGTGCCAGCAGCTTGCAGGGTCTATGGACTGAAGCTTTCTTT

j_call: TRBJ2-7
v_call: TRBV16
d_call: .
clone_size: .
cdr3_aa: CASSQRLEYEQYF
cdr3_nt: TGTGCCAGCAGCCAACGACTTGAATACGAGCAGTACTTC

j_call: TRBJ1-1
v_call: TRBV9
d_call: .
clone_size: .
cdr3_aa: CASSPRMTGWSTEAFF
cdr3_nt: TGTGCCAGCAGCCCTCGTATGACAGGTTGGTCCACTGAAGCTTTCTTT

j_call: TRBJ2-1
v_call: TRBV9
d_call: .
clone_size: .
cdr3_aa: CASSVTTRVNEQFF
cdr3_nt: TGTGCCAGCAGCGTAACCACTAGGGTCAATGAGCAGTTCTTC

j_call: TRBJ2-1
v_call: TRBV12-5
d_call: TRBD2
clone_size: .
cdr3_aa: CASGTFPGGRDYNEQFF
cdr3_nt: TGTGCTAGTGGTACATTTCCCGGGGGGAGGGACTACAATGAGCAGTTCTTC

j_call: TRBJ1-5
v_call: TRBV10-3
d_call: .
clone_size: .
cdr3_aa: CAISESVVDQPQHF
cdr3_nt: TGTGCCATCAGTGAGTCGGTAGTGGATCAGCCCCAGCATTTT

j_call: TRBJ2-2
v_call: TRBV6-1
d_call: .
clone_size: .
cdr3_aa: CASSERPAQALDAGELFF
cdr3_nt: TGTGCCAGCAGTGAACGCCCGGCACAGGCCCTGGACGCCGGGGAGCTGTTTTTT